This note documents a single T cell receptor (beta chain) sequence. Its target is unknown. Data came from immunoSEQ multiplex PCR; TCRdb stores just in-frame clones and leaves some out. The repertoire holds fewer than 20,000 clones, with more than 75% as singletons. The data were obtained in a study of chemoradiotherapy in HPV16-positive cancers. Study background: Candidate HPV-specific T-cell clones and common TCR motifs came from functional assays in a couple of HPV16-positive patients.

Repeated repertoire sampling spanned the course of chemoradiotherapy. Germline CDR1 reads SGHAT; CDR2 reads FQNNGV. The CDR3 extends over 12 amino acids. V was clipped by 3 bases and J by 11 bases, with 13 bases between them. General study results and limits: HPV-responsive T-cell expansion during chemoradiotherapy was linked to improved recurrence-free survival in HPV16-positive patients. Functional assays defining HPV-specific T cells used only a couple of HPV16-positive patients.

The TCR originated in a human donor with HPV-associated anogenital cancer. The J gene is TRBJ1-1, the V gene TRBV11-2; D remains ambiguous. Sample: blood, taken from a patient who underwent chemoradiotherapy. The CDR3 here is CASSLYTRTAFF. CDR3 sequence (DNA): TGTGCCAGCAGCTTGTACACGCGGACGGCTTTCTTT. Full variable domain (rest looked up from reference TRBV11-2 and TRBJ1-1): EAGVAQSPRYKIIEKRQSVAFWCNPISGHATLYWYQQILGQGPKLLIQFQNNGVVDDSQLPKDRFSAERLKGVDSTLKIQPAKLEDSAVYLCASSLYTRTAFFGQGTRLTVV.